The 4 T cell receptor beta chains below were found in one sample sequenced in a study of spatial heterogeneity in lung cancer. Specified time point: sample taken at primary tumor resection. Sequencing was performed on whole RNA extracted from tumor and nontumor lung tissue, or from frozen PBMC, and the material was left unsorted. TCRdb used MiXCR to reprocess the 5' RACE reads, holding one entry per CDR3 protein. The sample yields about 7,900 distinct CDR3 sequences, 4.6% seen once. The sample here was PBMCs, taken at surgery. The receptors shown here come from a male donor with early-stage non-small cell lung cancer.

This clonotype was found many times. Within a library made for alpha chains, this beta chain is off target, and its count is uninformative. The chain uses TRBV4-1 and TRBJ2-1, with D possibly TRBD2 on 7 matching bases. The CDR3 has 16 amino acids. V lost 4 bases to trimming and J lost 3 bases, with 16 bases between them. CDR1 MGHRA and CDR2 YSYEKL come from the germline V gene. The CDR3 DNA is TGCGCCAGCAGCCTCCGGTGGGGGGGGCTCTACAATGAGCAGTTCTTC. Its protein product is CASSLRWGGLYNEQFF.

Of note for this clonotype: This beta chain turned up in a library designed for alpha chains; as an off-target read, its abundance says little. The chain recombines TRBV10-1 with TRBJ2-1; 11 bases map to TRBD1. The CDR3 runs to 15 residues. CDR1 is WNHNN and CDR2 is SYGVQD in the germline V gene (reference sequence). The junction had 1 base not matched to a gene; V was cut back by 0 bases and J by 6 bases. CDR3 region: CASSESGTGGNEQFF. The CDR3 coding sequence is TGCGCCAGCAGTGAGTCGGGGACAGGGGGCAATGAGCAGTTCTTC.

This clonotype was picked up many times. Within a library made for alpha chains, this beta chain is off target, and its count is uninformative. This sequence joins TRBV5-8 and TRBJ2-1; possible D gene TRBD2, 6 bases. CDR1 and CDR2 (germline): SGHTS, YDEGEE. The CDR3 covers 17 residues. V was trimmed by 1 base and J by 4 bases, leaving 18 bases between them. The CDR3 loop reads CASSLLRVGGKYNEQFF. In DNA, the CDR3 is TGTGCCAGCAGCTTGTTGCGTGTTGGAGGGAAGTACAATGAGCAGTTCTTC.

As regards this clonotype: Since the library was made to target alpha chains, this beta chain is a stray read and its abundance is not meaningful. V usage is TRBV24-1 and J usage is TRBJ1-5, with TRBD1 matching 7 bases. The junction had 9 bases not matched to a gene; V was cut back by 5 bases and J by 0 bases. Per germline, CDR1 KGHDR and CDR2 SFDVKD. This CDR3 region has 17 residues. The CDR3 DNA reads TGTGCCACCAGTGTAGGGACAGCTACTGATAGCAATCAGCCCCAGCATTTT. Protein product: CATSVGTATDSNQPQHF.